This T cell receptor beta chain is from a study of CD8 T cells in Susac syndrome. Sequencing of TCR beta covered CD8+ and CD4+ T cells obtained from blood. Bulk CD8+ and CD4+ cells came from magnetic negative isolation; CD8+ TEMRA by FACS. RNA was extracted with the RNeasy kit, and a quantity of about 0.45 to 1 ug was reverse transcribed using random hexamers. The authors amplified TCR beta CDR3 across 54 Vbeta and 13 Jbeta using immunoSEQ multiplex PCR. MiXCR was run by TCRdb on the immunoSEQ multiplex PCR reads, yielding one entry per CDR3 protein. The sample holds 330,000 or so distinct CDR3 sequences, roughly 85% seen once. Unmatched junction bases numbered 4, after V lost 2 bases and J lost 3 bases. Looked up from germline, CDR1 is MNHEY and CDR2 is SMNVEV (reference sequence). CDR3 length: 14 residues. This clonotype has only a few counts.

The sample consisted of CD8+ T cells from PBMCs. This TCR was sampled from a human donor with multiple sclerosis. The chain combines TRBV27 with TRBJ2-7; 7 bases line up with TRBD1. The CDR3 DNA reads TGTGCCAGCAGTTTAACAGGGGATAGCTACGAGCAGTACTTC. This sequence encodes CASSLTGDSYEQYF.